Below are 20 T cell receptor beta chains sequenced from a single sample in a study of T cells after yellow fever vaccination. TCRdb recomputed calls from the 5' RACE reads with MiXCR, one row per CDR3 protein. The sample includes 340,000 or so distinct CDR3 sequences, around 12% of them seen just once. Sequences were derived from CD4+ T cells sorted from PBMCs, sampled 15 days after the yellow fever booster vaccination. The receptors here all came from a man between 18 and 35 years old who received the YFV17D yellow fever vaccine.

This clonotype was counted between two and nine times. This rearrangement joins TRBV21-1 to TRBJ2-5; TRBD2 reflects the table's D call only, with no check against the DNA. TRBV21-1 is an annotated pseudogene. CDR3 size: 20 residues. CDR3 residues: CASSPKRQTSGGSAGETQYF. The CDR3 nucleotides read TGTGCCAGCAGCCCAAAGCGGCAGACTAGCGGGGGCTCAGCGGGGGAGACCCAGTACTTC.

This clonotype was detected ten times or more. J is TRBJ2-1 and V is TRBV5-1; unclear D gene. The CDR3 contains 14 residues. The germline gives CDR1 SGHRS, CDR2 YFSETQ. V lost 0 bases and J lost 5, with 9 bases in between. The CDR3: CASSLGAQDNEQFF. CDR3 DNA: TGCGCCAGCAGCTTGGGGGCCCAAGACAATGAGCAGTTCTTC.

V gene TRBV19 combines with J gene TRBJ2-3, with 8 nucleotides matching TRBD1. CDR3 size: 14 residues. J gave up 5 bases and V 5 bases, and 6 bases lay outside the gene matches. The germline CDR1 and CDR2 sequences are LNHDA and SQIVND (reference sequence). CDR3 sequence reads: CASSFGTGRDTQYF. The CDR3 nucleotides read TGTGCCAGTAGTTTCGGGACAGGTAGAGATACGCAGTATTTT.

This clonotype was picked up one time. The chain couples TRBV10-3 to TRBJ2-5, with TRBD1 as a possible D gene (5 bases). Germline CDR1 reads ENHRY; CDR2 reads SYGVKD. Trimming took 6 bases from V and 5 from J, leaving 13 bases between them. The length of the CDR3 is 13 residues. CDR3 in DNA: TGTGCCATCAGACTCGGGCCAGGGGAGACCCAGTACTTC. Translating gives CAIRLGPGETQYF.

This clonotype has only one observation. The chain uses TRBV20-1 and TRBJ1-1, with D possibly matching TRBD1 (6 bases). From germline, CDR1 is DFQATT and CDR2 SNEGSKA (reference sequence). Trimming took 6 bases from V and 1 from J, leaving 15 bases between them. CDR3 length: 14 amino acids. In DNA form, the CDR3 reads TGCAGTGCGCCCCGAAGGGGGGGGAACACTGAAGCTTTCTTT. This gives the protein CSAPRRGGNTEAFF.

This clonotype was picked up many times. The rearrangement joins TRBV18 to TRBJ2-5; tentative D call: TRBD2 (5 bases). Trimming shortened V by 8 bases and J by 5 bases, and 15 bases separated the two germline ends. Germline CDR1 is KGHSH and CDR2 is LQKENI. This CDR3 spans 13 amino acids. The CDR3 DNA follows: TGTGCCAGCAGCCCAACTAGTGGTGAGACCCAGTACTTC. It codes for CASSPTSGETQYF. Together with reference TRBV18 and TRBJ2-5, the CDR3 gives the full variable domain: NAGVMQNPRHLVRRRGQEARLRCSPMKGHSHVYWYRQLPEEGLKFMVYLQKENIIDESGMPKERFSAEFPKEGPSILRIQQVVRGDSAAYFCASSPTSGETQYFGPGTRLLVL.

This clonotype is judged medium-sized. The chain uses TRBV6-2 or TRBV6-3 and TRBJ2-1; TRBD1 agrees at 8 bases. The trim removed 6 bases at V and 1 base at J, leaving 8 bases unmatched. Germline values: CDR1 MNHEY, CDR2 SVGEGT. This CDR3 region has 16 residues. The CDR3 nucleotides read TGTGCCAGCAGAACCTACAGGGGGGAATCCTACAATGAGCAGTTCTTC. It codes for CASRTYRGESYNEQFF.

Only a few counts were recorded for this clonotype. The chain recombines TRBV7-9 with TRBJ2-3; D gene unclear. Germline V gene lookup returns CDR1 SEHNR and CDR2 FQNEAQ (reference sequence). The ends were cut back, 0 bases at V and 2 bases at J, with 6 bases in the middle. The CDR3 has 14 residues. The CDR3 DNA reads TGTGCCAGCAGCTTAGCCACCCACACAGATACGCAGTATTTT. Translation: CASSLATHTDTQYF.

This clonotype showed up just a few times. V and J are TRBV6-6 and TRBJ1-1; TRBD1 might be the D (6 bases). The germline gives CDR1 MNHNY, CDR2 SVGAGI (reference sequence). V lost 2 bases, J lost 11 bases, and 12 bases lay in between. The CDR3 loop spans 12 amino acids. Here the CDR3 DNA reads TGTGCCAGCAGTTACCGGCCAGGGGATGCTTTCTTT. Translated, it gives CASSYRPGDAFF.

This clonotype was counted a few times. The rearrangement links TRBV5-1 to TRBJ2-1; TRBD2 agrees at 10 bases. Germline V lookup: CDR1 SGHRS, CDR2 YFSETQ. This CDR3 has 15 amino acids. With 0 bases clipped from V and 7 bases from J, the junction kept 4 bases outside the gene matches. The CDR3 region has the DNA TGCGCCAGCAGCTTGGTAATAGCGGGGGGAAATGAGCAGTTCTTC. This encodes CASSLVIAGGNEQFF.

DNA of the CDR3: TGTGCCAGCAGCCGGGGACAGGAGGTTTACGAGCAGTACTTC. It is translated as CASSRGQEVYEQYF. This rearrangement joins TRBV3-1 to TRBJ2-7; TRBD1 matches 8 bases. CDR3 size: 14 residues. V was clipped by 4 bases and J by 4 bases; unmatched bases: 6. Germline CDR1 reads LGHDT; CDR2 reads YNNKEL (reference sequence).

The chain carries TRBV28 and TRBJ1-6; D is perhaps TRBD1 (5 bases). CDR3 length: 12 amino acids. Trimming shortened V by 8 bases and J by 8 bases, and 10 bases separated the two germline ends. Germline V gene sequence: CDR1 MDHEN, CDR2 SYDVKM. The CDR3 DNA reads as TGTGCCAGCTGGGACCGAGATTCACCCCTCCACTTT. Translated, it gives CASWDRDSPLHF.

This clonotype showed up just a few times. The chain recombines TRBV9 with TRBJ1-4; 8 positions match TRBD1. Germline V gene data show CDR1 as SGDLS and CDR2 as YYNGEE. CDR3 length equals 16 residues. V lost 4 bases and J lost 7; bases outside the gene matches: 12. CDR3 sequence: CASSLTQGAGGEKLFF. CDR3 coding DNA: TGTGCCAGCAGCCTCACCCAGGGGGCTGGAGGTGAAAAACTGTTTTTT.

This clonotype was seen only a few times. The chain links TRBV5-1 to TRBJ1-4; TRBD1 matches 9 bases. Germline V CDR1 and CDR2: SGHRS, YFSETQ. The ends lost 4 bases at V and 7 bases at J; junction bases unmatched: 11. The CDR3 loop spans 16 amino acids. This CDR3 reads CASSTQTGGLSEKLFF. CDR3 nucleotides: TGCGCCAGCAGCACCCAAACAGGGGGCTTGAGTGAAAAACTGTTTTTT. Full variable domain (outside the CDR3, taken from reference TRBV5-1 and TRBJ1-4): KAGVTQTPRYLIKTRGQQVTLSCSPISGHRSVSWYQQTPGQGLQFLFEYFSETQRNKGNFPGRFSGRQFSNSRSEMNVSTLELGDSALYLCASSTQTGGLSEKLFFGSGTQLSVL.

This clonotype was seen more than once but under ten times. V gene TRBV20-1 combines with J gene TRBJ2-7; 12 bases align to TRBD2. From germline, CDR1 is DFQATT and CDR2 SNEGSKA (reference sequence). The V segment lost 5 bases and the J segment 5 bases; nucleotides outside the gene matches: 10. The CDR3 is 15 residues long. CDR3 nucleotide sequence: TGCAGTGCTTCGCGCCTAGCGGGGGGGTCCAACGAGCAGTACTTC. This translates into CSASRLAGGSNEQYF.

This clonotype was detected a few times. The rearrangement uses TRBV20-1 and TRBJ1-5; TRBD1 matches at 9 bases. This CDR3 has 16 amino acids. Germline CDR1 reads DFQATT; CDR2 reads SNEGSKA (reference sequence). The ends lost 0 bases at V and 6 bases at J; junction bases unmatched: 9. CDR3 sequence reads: CSARDITGGRGQPQHF. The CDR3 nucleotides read TGCAGTGCTAGAGATATAACAGGGGGCAGGGGTCAGCCCCAGCATTTT.

As DNA, the CDR3 is TGTGCCAGCTCTGGATTAGGGGGGGCCAAAGAGACCCAGTACTTC. It codes for CASSGLGGAKETQYF. This chain uses TRBV25-1 with TRBJ2-5, with a weak D call TRBD2 (7 bases). The CDR3 covers 15 residues. In germline, CDR1 is MGHDK, CDR2 SYGVNS. V lost 8 bases, J lost 3 bases, and 19 bases lay in between. Full variable domain (missing parts from reference TRBV25-1 and TRBJ2-5): EADIYQTPRYLVIGTGKKITLECSQTMGHDKMYWYQQDPGMELHLIHYSYGVNSTEKGDLSSESTVSRIRTEHFPLTLESARPSHTSQYLCASSGLGGAKETQYFGPGTRLLVL.

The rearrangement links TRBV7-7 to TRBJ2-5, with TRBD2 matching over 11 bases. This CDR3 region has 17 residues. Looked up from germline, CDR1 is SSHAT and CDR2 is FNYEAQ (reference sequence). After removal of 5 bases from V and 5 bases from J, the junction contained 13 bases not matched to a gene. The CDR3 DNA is TGTGCCAGCAGCGCATTCCTTAGCGGGGGGGCCTGGGAGACCCAGTACTTC. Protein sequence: CASSAFLSGGAWETQYF.

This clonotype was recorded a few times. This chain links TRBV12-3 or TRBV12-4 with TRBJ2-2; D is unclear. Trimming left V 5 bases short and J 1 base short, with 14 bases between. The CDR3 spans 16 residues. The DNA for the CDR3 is TGTGCCAGCAGTCCCGGACGGCGAGGGAACACCGGGGAGCTGTTTTTT. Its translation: CASSPGRRGNTGELFF.

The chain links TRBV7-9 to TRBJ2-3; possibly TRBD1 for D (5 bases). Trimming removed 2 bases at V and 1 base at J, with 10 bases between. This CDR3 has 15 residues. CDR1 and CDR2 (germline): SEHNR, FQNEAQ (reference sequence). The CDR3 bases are TGTGCCAGCAGCTTACAGGGCAGGGGCACAGATACGCAGTATTTT. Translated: CASSLQGRGTDTQYF. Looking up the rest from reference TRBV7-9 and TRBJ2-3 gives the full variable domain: DTGVSQNPRHKITKRGQNVTFRCDPISEHNRLYWYRQTLGQGPEFLTYFQNEAQLEKSRLLSDRFSAERPKGSFSTLEIQRTEQGDSAMYLCASSLQGRGTDTQYFGPGTRLTVL.